This T cell receptor beta chain was observed in a study of blood T cells in healthy people across ages. Study-wide points: Researchers said unsorted PBMCs prevented a conclusive naive versus antigen-experienced comparison. Whereas aged donors had fewer naive CD4+ cells, long-lived donors had more of them and higher diversity.

Remarks on this clonotype: No antigen is known for it.

There are 15 residues in the CDR3. CDR1 and CDR2 from the germline V gene are LNHNV and YYDKDF (reference sequence). V shed 5 bases and J shed 0 bases, with 13 bases lying between them. A second about 7 to 12 cycle PCR used barcoded and J-beta primers. TCRdb processed the 5' RACE reads anew with MiXCR; each CDR3 protein has one entry. This sample carries roughly 1.6 million distinct CDR3 sequences, roughly 30% of them seen once, and the ten largest clones take around 10%. Each sample gave at least 6.5 million isolated PBMCs. RNA extraction gave at least 5.5 micrograms of total RNA per sample. This TCR came from a woman aged 25 to 39 in good health. Sequencing was done on a sample of blood. V gene TRBV15 combines with J gene TRBJ1-1; no reliable D call. Written as DNA, the CDR3 is TGTGCCACCAGCGGCACCACCCGGTTGAACACTGAAGCTTTCTTT. Translated: CATSGTTRLNTEAFF.